The 17 T cell receptor beta chains below come from one sample, sequenced in a study of shared clonotypes between healthy human individuals. The assay was immunoSEQ multiplex PCR, and TCRdb's table has in-frame clones only and misses some. Here the sample spans 1.6 million or so clones, about 98.5% being singletons. The sequenced sample consisted of naive CD4+ T cells sorted from blood. Described subset: CD45RA+ positively selected. Receptor source: a man under 40 in good health.

The CDR3 DNA reads as TGTGCCAGCAGCAGAGGACGGAAGAACACTGAAGCTTTCTTT. It is translated as CASSRGRKNTEAFF. The rearrangement links TRBV21-1 to TRBJ1-1. TRBV21-1 is a pseudogene locus. This CDR3 contains 14 residues.

On this clone: In the same sample, other DNA sequences code for this CDR3. V is TRBV5-1 and J is TRBJ1-1; the D is unclear. The CDR3 consists of 14 residues. Trimming stripped 0 bases from V and 4 bases from J, with 10 bases between. Germline CDR1 and CDR2: SGHRS and YFSETQ. The CDR3 coding sequence is TGCGCCAGCAGCTTGGACCCGGGTTCCACTGAAGCTTTCTTT. Translating it yields CASSLDPGSTEAFF. Using reference TRBV5-1 and TRBJ1-1 for the parts outside the CDR3, the full variable domain is KAGVTQTPRYLIKTRGQQVTLSCSPISGHRSVSWYQQTPGQGLQFLFEYFSETQRNKGNFPGRFSGRQFSNSRSEMNVSTLELGDSALYLCASSLDPGSTEAFFGQGTRLTVV.

The J gene is TRBJ2-7, the V gene TRBV4-1; 8 bases are a match to TRBD2. V was clipped by 5 bases and J by 0 bases; unmatched bases: 6. From germline, CDR1 is MGHRA and CDR2 YSYEKL. This CDR3 contains 15 residues. The CDR3 DNA reads as TGCGCCAGCAGCGAAGGACTAGCCGACTCCTACGAGCAGTACTTC. Translation gives CASSEGLADSYEQYF.

This clone was counted a single time. The chain couples TRBV28 to TRBJ2-1; possibly TRBD1 for D (5 bases). The germline V gene encodes CDR1 MDHEN and CDR2 SYDVKM. V was trimmed by 1 base and J by 7 bases, leaving 17 bases between them. The CDR3 covers 16 residues. The CDR3: CASSLYGRVLLNEQFF. In nucleotides, the CDR3 is TGTGCCAGCAGTTTATACGGCAGGGTCCTCTTGAATGAGCAGTTCTTC.

This chain joins TRBV7-9 and TRBJ2-3; 7 nucleotides match TRBD2. The CDR3 covers 14 residues. Germline CDR1 and CDR2: SEHNR and FQNEAQ (reference sequence). Germline trimming cut 3 bases from V and 5 bases from J; bases unmatched to any gene: 5. CDR3 nucleotide sequence: TGTGCCAGCAGCTTCACCTCGGGGGGAGATACGCAGTATTTT. Translation gives CASSFTSGGDTQYF. The full variable domain, with the rest looked up from reference TRBV7-9 and TRBJ2-3, is DTGVSQNPRHKITKRGQNVTFRCDPISEHNRLYWYRQTLGQGPEFLTYFQNEAQLEKSRLLSDRFSAERPKGSFSTLEIQRTEQGDSAMYLCASSFTSGGDTQYFGPGTRLTVL.

V is TRBV10-3 and J is TRBJ1-1; D gene unclear. Germline CDR1 is ENHRY and CDR2 is SYGVKD. The V end lost 0 bases, the J end lost 5 bases, and 16 bases lay between the germline ends. The CDR3 loop spans 16 amino acids. CDR3 region: CAISESMSDLQTEAFF. The CDR3 nucleotides are TGTGCCATCAGTGAGTCGATGTCCGATCTTCAAACTGAAGCTTTCTTT.

In its sample, this clone was seen once. The rearrangement joins TRBV7-3 to TRBJ2-1, with D perhaps TRBD2 (6 bases). The CDR3 consists of 17 residues. Germline CDR1 SGHTA, CDR2 FQGTGA. Trimming stripped 3 bases from V and 6 bases from J, with 21 bases between. The CDR3 sequence is CASSLDLAQGLLNEQFF. As DNA, the CDR3 is TGTGCCAGCAGCTTGGATCTAGCGCAAGGTCTCCTCAATGAGCAGTTCTTC. The full variable domain, in which reference TRBV7-3 and TRBJ2-1 provide the parts outside the CDR3, is GAGVSQTPSNKVTEKGKYVELRCDPISGHTALYWYRQSLGQGPEFLIYFQGTGAADDSGLPNDRFFAVRPEGSVSTLKIQRTERGDSAVYLCASSLDLAQGLLNEQFFGPGTRLTVL.

This chain uses TRBV15 with TRBJ2-1; 10 bases agree with TRBD1. The V segment lost 9 bases and the J segment 3 bases; nucleotides outside the gene matches: 5. There are 14 residues in the CDR3. Germline V lookup: CDR1 LNHNV, CDR2 YYDKDF (reference sequence). CDR3 sequence reads: CATAGQGVYNEQFF. The CDR3 bases are TGTGCCACGGCAGGACAGGGGGTCTACAATGAGCAGTTCTTC.

The rearrangement uses TRBV5-4 and TRBJ2-3; 11 nucleotides match TRBD1. J lost 7 bases, V lost 0 bases, and 10 bases had no gene match. Germline-derived CDR1 and CDR2 are SGHNT and YYREEE (reference sequence). The CDR3 contains 17 residues. The CDR3 reads CASSLALGDRGVNTQYF. CDR3 nucleotides: TGTGCCAGCAGCTTGGCTTTGGGGGACAGGGGGGTAAATACGCAGTATTTT.

CDR3: CASSLAGTLQETQYF. The DNA for the CDR3 is TGTGCCAGCAGCTTAGCCGGGACACTCCAAGAGACCCAGTACTTC. The genes are TRBV7-2 and TRBJ2-5; the D gene is possibly TRBD1 (6 bases). V shed 0 bases and J shed 1 base, with 9 bases lying between them. Germline V gene lookup returns CDR1 SGHTA and CDR2 FQGNSA. There are 15 residues in the CDR3.

The chain recombines TRBV6-1 with TRBJ1-3; D is undetermined. V lost 5 bases and J lost 1, with 9 bases in between. CDR1 is MNHNS and CDR2 is SASEGT in the germline V gene. The CDR3 totals 14 residues. Here the CDR3 DNA reads TGTGCCAGCAGTCCCGGCGGATCTGGAAACACCATATATTTT. Translated: CASSPGGSGNTIYF.

V and J are TRBV4-1 and TRBJ1-1; D is uncertain. The CDR3 spans 16 residues. Germline CDR1 and CDR2: MGHRA and YSYEKL. V lost 0 bases and J 3 bases, leaving 14 bases between the germline ends. The CDR3 loop is CASSQDRDLRHTEAFF. The DNA for the CDR3 is TGCGCCAGCAGCCAAGATAGGGATTTAAGGCACACTGAAGCTTTCTTT.

Worth noting for this clone: Other DNA variants within this sample encode the same CDR3. The chain combines TRBV18 with TRBJ2-7; 9 nucleotides align to TRBD2. CDR3 size: 16 residues. V dropped 3 bases and J dropped 2; count of bases not matched to a gene: 8. The V gene's germline CDR1 is KGHSH and CDR2 LQKENI. The CDR3 is CASSPGLAGVTYEQYF. CDR3 nucleotides: TGTGCCAGCTCACCCGGCTTAGCGGGAGTGACCTACGAGCAGTACTTC.

The chain couples TRBV6-1 to TRBJ2-1; 11 bases map to TRBD2. After removal of 2 bases from V and 4 bases from J, the junction contained 4 bases not matched to a gene. This CDR3 comprises 16 residues. Germline V gene data show CDR1 as MNHNS and CDR2 as SASEGT. CDR3 protein: CASSEQLAGAYNEQFF. The DNA for the CDR3 is TGTGCCAGCAGTGAACAACTAGCGGGAGCATACAATGAGCAGTTCTTC.

This chain joins TRBV18 and TRBJ2-4, with 12 positions matching TRBD2. Germline V gene data show CDR1 as KGHSH and CDR2 as LQKENI. The CDR3 is 18 residues long. The trim removed 3 bases at V and 0 bases at J, leaving 6 bases unmatched. The CDR3 nucleotides are TGTGCCAGCTCACCCCTCCTAGCGGGAGGGGTAGCCAAAAACATTCAGTACTTC. Encoded protein: CASSPLLAGGVAKNIQYF.

The chain combines TRBV14 with TRBJ2-5; D might be TRBD1 (6 bases). The V gene's germline CDR1 is SGHDN and CDR2 FVKESK. This CDR3 has 14 amino acids. Trimming took off 5 bases at V and 1 base at J, with 11 bases between the two ends. The chain's CDR3 is CASSKIRGQETQYF. The CDR3 DNA is TGTGCCAGCAGCAAAATCAGGGGCCAAGAGACCCAGTACTTC.

The chain recombines TRBV25-1 with TRBJ1-2; perhaps TRBD1 as D (5 bases). Germline V gene data show CDR1 as MGHDK and CDR2 as SYGVNS. Deletions cut 4 bases from V and 4 bases from J, with 19 bases between. This CDR3 is built from 16 residues. This chain's CDR3 is CASSGRTITGSYGYTF. DNA of the CDR3: TGTGCCAGCAGTGGACGAACAATAACAGGCAGCTATGGCTACACCTTC.